This is a list of T cell receptor beta chains from one sample in a study of blood T cell repertoires in COVID-19. Libraries were prepared by immunoSEQ multiplex PCR; TCRdb keeps only in-frame clonotypes and omits some of them. There are 25,000 to 35,000 clones in the sample; approximately 80% occur only once, and about 14% lies in the top ten. The sequenced sample was peripheral blood. These receptors all come from a human donor in a cohort sampled during active COVID-19. Each CDR3 is given with its conserved first and last residue. A D gene is named only where the DNA matches it firmly.

>14|TRBJ2-3|TRBV27|TRBD2
CASSWGGGTDTQYF
>15|TRBJ2-5|TRBV28|-
CASSFGQGRRETQYF
>13|TRBJ2-5|TRBV29-1|-
CSVSLGGRETQYF
>15|TRBJ2-4|TRBV5-1|TRBD2
CASSLSSGGGNIQYF
>12|TRBJ1-1|TRBV29-1|-
CLTGRQNTEAFF
>14|TRBJ1-3|TRBV4-2|-
CASSQGGHGNTIYF
>12|TRBJ2-7|TRBV27|TRBD2
CASSRGGYEQYF
>13|TRBJ2-1|TRBV10-1|TRBD2
CASSESGTSRQFF
>13|TRBJ1-5|TRBV12-3/TRBV12-4|-
CASTFGLNQPQHF
>14|TRBJ1-1|TRBV5-4|-
CASSYDRTGTEAFF
>16|TRBJ2-5|TRBV6-2/TRBV6-3|-
CASSYGSWQGRETQYF
>14|TRBJ2-2|TRBV10-2|-
CASSERELTGELFF
>14|TRBJ1-1|TRBV7-6|-
CASSLRTTNTEAFF
>14|TRBJ1-1|TRBV30|TRBD1
CAWSPGQGSTEAFF
>15|TRBJ1-2|TRBV18|-
CASSNNRENSWGYTF
>15|TRBJ2-6|TRBV18|-
CASSSGFGGANVLTF
>15|TRBJ1-5|TRBV6-2/TRBV6-3|TRBD1
CASSYRGQGNQPQHF
>13|TRBJ2-1|TRBV12-3/TRBV12-4|-
CASSSGLGDEQFF